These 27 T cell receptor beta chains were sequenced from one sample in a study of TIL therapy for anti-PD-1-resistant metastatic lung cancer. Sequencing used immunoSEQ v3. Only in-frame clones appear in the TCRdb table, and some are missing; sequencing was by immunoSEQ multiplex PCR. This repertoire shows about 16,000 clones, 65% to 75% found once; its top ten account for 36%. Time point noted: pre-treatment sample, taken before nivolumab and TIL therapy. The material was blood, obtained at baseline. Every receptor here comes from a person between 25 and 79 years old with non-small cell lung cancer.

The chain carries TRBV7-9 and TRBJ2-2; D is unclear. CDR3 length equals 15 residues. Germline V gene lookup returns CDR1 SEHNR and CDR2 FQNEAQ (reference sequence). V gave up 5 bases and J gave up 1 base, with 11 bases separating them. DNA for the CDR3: TGTGCCAGCAGCCTCCCGACGGAGAACACCGGGGAGCTGTTTTTT. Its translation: CASSLPTENTGELFF.

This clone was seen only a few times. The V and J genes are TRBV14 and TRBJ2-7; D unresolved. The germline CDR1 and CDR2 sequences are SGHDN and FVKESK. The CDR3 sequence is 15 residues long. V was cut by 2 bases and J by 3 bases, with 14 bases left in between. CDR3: CASSQRAEPHYEQYF. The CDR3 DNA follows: TGTGCCAGCAGCCAACGTGCGGAACCCCACTACGAGCAGTACTTC.

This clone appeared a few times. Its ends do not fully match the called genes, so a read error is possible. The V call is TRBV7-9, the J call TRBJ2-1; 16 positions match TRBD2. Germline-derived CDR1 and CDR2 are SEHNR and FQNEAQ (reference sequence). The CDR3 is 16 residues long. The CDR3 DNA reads TGCGCCAGCAGCCAAGGGACTAGCGGGAGGGCCAATGAGCAGTTCTTC. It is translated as CASSQGTSGRANEQFF. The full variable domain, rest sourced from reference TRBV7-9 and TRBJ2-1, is DTGVSQNPRHKITKRGQNVTFRCDPISEHNRLYWYRQTLGQGPEFLTYFQNEAQLEKSRLLSDRFSAERPKGSFSTLEIQRTEQGDSAMYLCASSQGTSGRANEQFFGPGTRLTVL.

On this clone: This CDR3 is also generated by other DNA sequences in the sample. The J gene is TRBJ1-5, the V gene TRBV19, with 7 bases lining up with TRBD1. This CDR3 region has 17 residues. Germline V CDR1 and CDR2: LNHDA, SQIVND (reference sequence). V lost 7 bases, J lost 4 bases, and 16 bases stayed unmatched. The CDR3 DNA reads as TGTGCCAGTACGCTAATCCGCGGAGACAGGGTAAATCAGCCCCAGCATTTT. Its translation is CASTLIRGDRVNQPQHF.

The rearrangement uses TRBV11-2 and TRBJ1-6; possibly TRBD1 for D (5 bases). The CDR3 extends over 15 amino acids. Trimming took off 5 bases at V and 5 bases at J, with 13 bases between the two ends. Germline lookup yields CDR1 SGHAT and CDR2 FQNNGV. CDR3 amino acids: CASSRRGADNSPLHF. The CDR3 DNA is TGTGCCAGCAGCCGCCGAGGGGCGGATAATTCACCCCTCCACTTT.

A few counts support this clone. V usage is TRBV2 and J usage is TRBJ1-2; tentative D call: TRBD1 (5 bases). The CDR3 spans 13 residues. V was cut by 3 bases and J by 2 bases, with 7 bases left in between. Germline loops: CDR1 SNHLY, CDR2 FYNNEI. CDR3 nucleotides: TGTGCCAGCAGTGACAACAGGAACTATGGCTACACCTTC. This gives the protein CASSDNRNYGYTF.

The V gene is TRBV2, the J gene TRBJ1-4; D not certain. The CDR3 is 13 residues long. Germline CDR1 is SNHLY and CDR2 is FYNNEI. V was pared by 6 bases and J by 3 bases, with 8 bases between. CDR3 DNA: TGTGCCAGCAGCGGGATGGCTAATGAAAAACTGTTTTTT. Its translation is CASSGMANEKLFF. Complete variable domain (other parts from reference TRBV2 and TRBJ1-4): EPEVTQTPSHQVTQMGQEVILRCVPISNHLYFYWYRQILGQKVEFLVSFYNNEISEKSEIFDDQFSVERPDGSNFTLKIRSTKLEDSAMYFCASSGMANEKLFFGSGTQLSVL.

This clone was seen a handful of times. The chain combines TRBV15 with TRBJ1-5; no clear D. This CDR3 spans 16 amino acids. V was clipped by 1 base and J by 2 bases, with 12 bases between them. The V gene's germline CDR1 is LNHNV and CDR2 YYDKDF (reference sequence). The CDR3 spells CATSRVGDSGNQPQHF. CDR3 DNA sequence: TGTGCCACCAGCAGAGTTGGGGATAGCGGCAATCAGCCCCAGCATTTT.

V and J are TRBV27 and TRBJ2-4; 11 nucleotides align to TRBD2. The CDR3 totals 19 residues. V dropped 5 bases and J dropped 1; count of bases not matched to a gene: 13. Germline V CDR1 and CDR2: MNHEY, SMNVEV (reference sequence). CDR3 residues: CASSPNGSGGALAKNIQYF. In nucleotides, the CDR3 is TGTGCCAGCAGTCCCAACGGTAGCGGGGGGGCCTTGGCCAAAAACATTCAGTACTTC.

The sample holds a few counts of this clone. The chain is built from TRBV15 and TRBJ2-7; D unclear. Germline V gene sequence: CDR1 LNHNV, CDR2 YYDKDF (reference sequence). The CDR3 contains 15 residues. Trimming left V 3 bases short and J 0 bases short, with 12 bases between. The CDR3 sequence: CATSRGFGSSYEQYF. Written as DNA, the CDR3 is TGTGCCACCAGCAGGGGCTTTGGAAGCTCCTACGAGCAGTACTTC.

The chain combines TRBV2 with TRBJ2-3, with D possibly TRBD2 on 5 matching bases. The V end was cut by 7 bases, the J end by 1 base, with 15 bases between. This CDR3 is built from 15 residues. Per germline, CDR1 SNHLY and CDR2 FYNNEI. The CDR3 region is CASTSRSGGTDTQYF. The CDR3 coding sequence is TGTGCCAGCACCTCGAGGAGCGGCGGCACAGATACGCAGTATTTT.

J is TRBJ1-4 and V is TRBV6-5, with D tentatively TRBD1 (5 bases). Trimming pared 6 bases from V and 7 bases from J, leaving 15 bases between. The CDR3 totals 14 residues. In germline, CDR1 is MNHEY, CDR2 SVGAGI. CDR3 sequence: CASSLGRGREKLFF. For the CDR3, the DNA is TGTGCCAGCAGCTTGGGGAGGGGACGTGAAAAACTGTTTTTT.

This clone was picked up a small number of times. In DNA, the CDR3 is TGTGCCAGCAGGGTCATGCGGAATGAAAAGGAGCTGTTTTTT. As protein: CASRVMRNEKELFF. J is TRBJ1-4 and V is TRBV6-1; the D is unclear. The tail of the sequence fits TRBJ2-2 better, so the J call may be wrong. The CDR3 sequence is 14 residues long. CDR1 is MNHNS and CDR2 is SASEGT in the germline V gene.

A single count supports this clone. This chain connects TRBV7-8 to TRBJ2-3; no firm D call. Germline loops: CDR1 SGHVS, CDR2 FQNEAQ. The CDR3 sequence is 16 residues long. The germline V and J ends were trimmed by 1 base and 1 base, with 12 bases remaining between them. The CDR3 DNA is TGTGCCAGCAGCTTAGTGCCCCTCCGGCGCACAGATACGCAGTATTTT. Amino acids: CASSLVPLRRTDTQYF.

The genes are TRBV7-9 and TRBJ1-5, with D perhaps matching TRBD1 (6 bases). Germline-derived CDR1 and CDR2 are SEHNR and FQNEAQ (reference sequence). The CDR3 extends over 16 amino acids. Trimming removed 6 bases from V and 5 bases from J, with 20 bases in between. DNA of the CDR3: TGTGCCAGCAGGCTCCCTCAAACAGGGTTCGATCAGCCCCAGCATTTT. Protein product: CASRLPQTGFDQPQHF. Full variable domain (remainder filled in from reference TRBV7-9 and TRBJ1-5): DTGVSQNPRHKITKRGQNVTFRCDPISEHNRLYWYRQTLGQGPEFLTYFQNEAQLEKSRLLSDRFSAERPKGSFSTLEIQRTEQGDSAMYLCASRLPQTGFDQPQHFGDGTRLSIL.

CDR3 sequence reads: CASDSGTGSSPLHF. The CDR3 DNA is TGTGCCTCAGACAGCGGGACAGGGTCTTCACCCCTCCACTTT. The J gene is TRBJ1-6, the V gene TRBV10-3, with 9 bases aligning to TRBD1. V trimming: 11 bases; J trimming: 9 bases; junction bases outside the gene matches: 11. Germline loops: CDR1 ENHRY, CDR2 SYGVKD. There are 14 residues in the CDR3.

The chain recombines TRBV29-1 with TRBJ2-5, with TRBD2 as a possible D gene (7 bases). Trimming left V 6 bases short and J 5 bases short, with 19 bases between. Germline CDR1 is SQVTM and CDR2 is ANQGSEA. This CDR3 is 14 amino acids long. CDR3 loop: CSVLGGGRRETQYF. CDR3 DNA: TGCAGCGTCCTAGGGGGGGGCCGCCGGGAGACCCAGTACTTC. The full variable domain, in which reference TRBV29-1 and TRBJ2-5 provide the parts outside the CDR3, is SAVISQKPSRDICQRGTSLTIQCQVDSQVTMMFWYRQQPGQSLTLIATANQGSEATYESGFVIDKFPISRPNLTFSTLTVSNMSPEDSSIYLCSVLGGGRRETQYFGPGTRLLVL.

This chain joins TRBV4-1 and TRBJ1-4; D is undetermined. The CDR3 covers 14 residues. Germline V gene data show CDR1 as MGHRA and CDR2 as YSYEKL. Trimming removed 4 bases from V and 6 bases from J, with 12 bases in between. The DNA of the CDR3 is TGCGCCAGCAGCCTAATTCTCTCGGATGAAAAACTGTTTTTT. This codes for CASSLILSDEKLFF.

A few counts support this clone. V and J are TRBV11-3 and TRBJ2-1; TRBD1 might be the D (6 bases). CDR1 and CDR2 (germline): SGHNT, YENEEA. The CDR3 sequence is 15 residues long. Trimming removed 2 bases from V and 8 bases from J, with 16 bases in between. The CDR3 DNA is TGTGCCAGCAGCTTATCAGGGGAGAGGCTATATGAGCAGTTCTTC. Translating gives CASSLSGERLYEQFF.

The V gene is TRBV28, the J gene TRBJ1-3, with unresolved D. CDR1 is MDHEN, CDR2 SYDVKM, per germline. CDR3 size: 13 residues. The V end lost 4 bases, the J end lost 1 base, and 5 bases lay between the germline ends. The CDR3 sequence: CASSSQSGNTIYF. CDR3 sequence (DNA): TGTGCCAGCAGTTCCCAGTCTGGAAACACCATATATTTT.

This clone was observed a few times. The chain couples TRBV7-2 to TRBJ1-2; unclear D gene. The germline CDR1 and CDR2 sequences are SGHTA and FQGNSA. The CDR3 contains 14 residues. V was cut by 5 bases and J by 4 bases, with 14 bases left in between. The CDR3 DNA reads TGTGCCAGCAGCCCTAGCCCCGGACCCTATGGCTACACCTTC. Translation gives CASSPSPGPYGYTF. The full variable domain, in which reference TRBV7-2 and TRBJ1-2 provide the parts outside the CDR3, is GAGVSQSPSNKVTEKGKDVELRCDPISGHTALYWYRQSLGQGLEFLIYFQGNSAPDKSGLPSDRFSAERTGGSVSTLTIQRTQQEDSAVYLCASSPSPGPYGYTFGSGTRLTVV.

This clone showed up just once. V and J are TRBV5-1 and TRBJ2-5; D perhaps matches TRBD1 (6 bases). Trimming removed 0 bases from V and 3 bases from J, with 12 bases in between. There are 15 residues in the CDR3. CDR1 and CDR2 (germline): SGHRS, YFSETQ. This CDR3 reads CASSLAQGSEETQYF. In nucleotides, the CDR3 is TGCGCCAGCAGCTTGGCCCAGGGGTCTGAAGAGACCCAGTACTTC.

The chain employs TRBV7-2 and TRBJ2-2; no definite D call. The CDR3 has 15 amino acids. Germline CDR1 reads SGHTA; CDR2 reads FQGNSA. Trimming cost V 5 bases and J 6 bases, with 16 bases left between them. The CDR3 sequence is CASSASGLNAGELFF. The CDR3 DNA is TGTGCCAGCAGCGCCTCAGGTTTAAATGCCGGGGAGCTGTTTTTT. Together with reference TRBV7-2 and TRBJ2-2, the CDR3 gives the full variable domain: GAGVSQSPSNKVTEKGKDVELRCDPISGHTALYWYRQSLGQGLEFLIYFQGNSAPDKSGLPSDRFSAERTGGSVSTLTIQRTQQEDSAVYLCASSASGLNAGELFFGEGSRLTVL.

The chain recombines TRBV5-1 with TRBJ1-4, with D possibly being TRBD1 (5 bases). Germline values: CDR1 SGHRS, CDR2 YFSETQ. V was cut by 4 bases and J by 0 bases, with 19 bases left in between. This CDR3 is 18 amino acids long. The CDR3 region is CASSLTGGWRATNEKLFF. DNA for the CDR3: TGCGCCAGCAGCCTCACGGGGGGGTGGAGAGCAACTAATGAAAAACTGTTTTTT.

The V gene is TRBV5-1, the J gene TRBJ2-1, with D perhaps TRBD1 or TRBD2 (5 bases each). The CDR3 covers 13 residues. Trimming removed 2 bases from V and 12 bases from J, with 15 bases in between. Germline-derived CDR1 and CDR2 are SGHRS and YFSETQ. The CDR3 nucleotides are TGCGCCAGCAGCTTACCGGGACCCAAGGGGCAGTTCTTC. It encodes CASSLPGPKGQFF.

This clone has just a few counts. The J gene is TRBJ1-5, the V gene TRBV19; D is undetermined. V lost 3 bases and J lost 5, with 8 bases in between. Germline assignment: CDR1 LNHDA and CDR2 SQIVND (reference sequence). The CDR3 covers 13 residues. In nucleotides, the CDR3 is TGTGCCAGTAGTATCCAGCTTTATCAGCCCCAGCATTTT. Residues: CASSIQLYQPQHF.

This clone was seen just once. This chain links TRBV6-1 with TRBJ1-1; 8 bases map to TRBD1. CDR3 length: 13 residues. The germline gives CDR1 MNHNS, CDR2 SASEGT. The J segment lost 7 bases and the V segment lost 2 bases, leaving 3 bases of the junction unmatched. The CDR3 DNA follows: TGTGCCAGCAGTGAACTTGGACAGGGTGAAGCTTTCTTT. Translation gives CASSELGQGEAFF.